These 19 T cell receptor beta chains were sequenced from one sample in a study of T cell responses to AZD1222 COVID-19 vaccine (dated by TCRdb to the early 2020s). Library generation was performed with the immunoSEQ multiplex PCR assay. The immuneACCESS repertoire file appears here via TCRdb, limited to in-frame rearrangements. These files lack a portion of the clones; in checked studies, under half of the deficit traces to unresolved V genes, and the cause of the others is not known. The sample has around 200,000 clones on record, around 90% of them singletons. In total, the top ten clones hold less than 0.55% of the sample. This sample's time point label indicates: baseline before first vaccination. The source was peripheral blood, collected on day 0 of AZD1222 vaccination. Receptors originate from an adult in good health.

This clone was picked up a small number of times. The chain links TRBV15 to TRBJ1-5; TRBD1 is a possible D gene (5 bases). Germline assignment: CDR1 LNHNV and CDR2 YYDKDF (reference sequence). This CDR3 has 14 amino acids. The ends were cut back, 0 bases at V and 6 bases at J, with 9 bases in the middle. CDR3: CATSRDMGVQPQHF. CDR3 coding DNA: TGTGCCACCAGCAGAGATATGGGGGTTCAGCCCCAGCATTTT.

The chain uses TRBV11-1 and TRBJ2-7, with 10 bases matching TRBD1. CDR3 length: 15 amino acids. Germline CDR1 is SGHAT and CDR2 is FQDESV (reference sequence). The trim removed 3 bases at V and 3 bases at J, leaving 5 bases unmatched. This chain's CDR3 is CASSFETGGFYEQYF. The CDR3 DNA follows: TGTGCCAGCAGCTTCGAGACAGGGGGCTTCTACGAGCAGTACTTC.

The chain uses TRBV4-2 and TRBJ2-4; TRBD2 agrees at 8 bases. With 0 bases clipped from V and 1 base from J, the junction kept 2 bases outside the gene matches. The CDR3 extends over 16 amino acids. Per the germline V gene, CDR1 is LGHNA and CDR2 is YNFKEQ. This chain's CDR3 is CASSQETSAAKNIQYF. CDR3 DNA sequence: TGTGCCAGCAGCCAAGAGACTAGCGCGGCCAAAAACATTCAGTACTTC.

The chain combines TRBV11-3 with TRBJ2-7; TRBD1 agrees at 7 bases. With 5 bases clipped from V and 2 bases from J, the junction kept 3 bases outside the gene matches. CDR3 size: 13 residues. Germline assignment: CDR1 SGHNT and CDR2 YENEEA. As DNA, the CDR3 is TGTGCCAGCAGCCTACAGGGGACCTACGAGCAGTACTTC. It encodes CASSLQGTYEQYF. Filled out from reference TRBV11-3 and TRBJ2-7, the complete variable domain reads EAGVVQSPRYKIIEKKQPVAFWCNPISGHNTLYWYLQNLGQGPELLIRYENEEAVDDSQLPKDRFSAERLKGVDSTLKIQPAELGDSAVYLCASSLQGTYEQYFGPGTRLTVT.

The chain is built from TRBV19 and TRBJ2-6; D is tentatively TRBD1 or TRBD2 (5 bases each). Trimming removed 1 base from V and 2 bases from J, with 12 bases in between. Germline V CDR1 and CDR2: LNHDA, SQIVND (reference sequence). The CDR3 extends over 17 amino acids. This chain's CDR3 is CASSIAGSTTGANVLTF. DNA for the CDR3: TGTGCCAGTAGTATAGCAGGGAGTACGACTGGGGCCAACGTCCTGACTTTC.

The chain combines TRBV7-3 with TRBJ2-2; D unclear. Germline V CDR1 and CDR2: SGHTA, FQGTGA. There are 16 residues in the CDR3. V was cut by 6 bases and J by 5 bases, with 19 bases left in between. CDR3 in DNA: TGTGCCAGCAGGGAAACCGGCCCTGAGAGAACCGGGGAGCTGTTTTTT. Its translation: CASRETGPERTGELFF.

The genes are TRBV10-3 and TRBJ1-5, with TRBD1 matching 9 bases. The CDR3 loop spans 13 amino acids. Germline V gene lookup returns CDR1 ENHRY and CDR2 SYGVKD. V was clipped by 4 bases and J by 5 bases; unmatched bases: 0. The CDR3 DNA follows: TGTGCCATCAGTGGGACAGGGGATCAGCCCCAGCATTTT. Translated, it gives CAISGTGDQPQHF.

V is TRBV9 and J is TRBJ1-4; tentatively, D is TRBD1 (6 bases). This CDR3 spans 12 amino acids. V was shortened by 4 bases and J by 8 bases, with 9 bases between the two germline ends. CDR1 and CDR2 (germline): SGDLS, YYNGEE. The CDR3 here is CASSPQGEKLFF. The CDR3 DNA sequence: TGTGCCAGCAGCCCCCAGGGGGAAAAACTGTTTTTT.

This chain connects TRBV6-2 or TRBV6-3 to TRBJ1-1, with 7 bases matching TRBD1. The CDR3 has 15 residues. The V segment lost 5 bases and the J segment 5 bases; nucleotides outside the gene matches: 11. The germline gives CDR1 MNHEY, CDR2 SVGEGT. This chain's CDR3 is CASSLARGLYTEAFF. CDR3 nucleotides: TGTGCCAGCAGTCTAGCAAGGGGGCTGTATACTGAAGCTTTCTTT.

The chain recombines TRBV7-2 with TRBJ2-3, with TRBD2 matching 11 bases. V dropped 2 bases and J dropped 6; count of bases not matched to a gene: 7. This CDR3 has 16 amino acids. Germline CDR1 and CDR2: SGHTA and FQGNSA. The CDR3 reads CASSLYGSGGADTQYF. The CDR3 DNA is TGTGCCAGCAGCTTATACGGTAGCGGGGGGGCGGATACGCAGTATTTT.

The sample holds a few counts of this clone. The chain joins TRBV4-2 to TRBJ1-2; D possibly corresponds to TRBD1 (5 bases). The CDR3 has 14 amino acids. The germline gives CDR1 LGHNA, CDR2 YNFKEQ. Trimming cost V 0 bases and J 9 bases, with 14 bases left between them. The CDR3 sequence is CASSQEGPVRSYTF. CDR3 nucleotides: TGTGCCAGCAGCCAAGAGGGGCCCGTAAGGAGCTACACCTTC.

The chain combines TRBV4-1 with TRBJ2-2; the D gene is possibly TRBD2 (7 bases). The CDR3 is 17 residues long. Trimming took off 4 bases at V and 0 bases at J, with 15 bases between the two ends. Germline V gene sequence: CDR1 MGHRA, CDR2 YSYEKL. CDR3 in DNA: TGCGCCAGCAGCCTCCGGGCGGGGGCGTCGAACACCGGGGAGCTGTTTTTT. Protein sequence: CASSLRAGASNTGELFF.

This chain uses TRBV7-9 with TRBJ1-1, with unresolved D. The CDR3 extends over 11 amino acids. The germline CDR1 and CDR2 sequences are SEHNR and FQNEAQ (reference sequence). The ends were cut back, 4 bases at V and 4 bases at J, with 4 bases in the middle. The CDR3 DNA reads as TGTGCCAGCAGCTATAGCACTGAAGCTTTCTTT. Translating gives CASSYSTEAFF.

This chain's CDR3 is CASSLGRTYEQYF. Here the CDR3 DNA reads TGTGCCAGCAGCTTAGGGAGGACCTACGAGCAGTACTTC. The V gene is TRBV7-2, the J gene TRBJ2-7; D possibly corresponds to TRBD2 (5 bases). From germline, CDR1 is SGHTA and CDR2 FQGNSA. With 1 base removed from V and 2 bases from J, the gap between germline ends came to 6 bases. The CDR3 consists of 13 residues.

This clone showed up just once. This rearrangement joins TRBV11-3 to TRBJ2-5, with D possibly matching TRBD2 (6 bases). The CDR3 spans 14 residues. V dropped 6 bases and J dropped 5 bases, with 16 bases sitting between them. Germline assignment: CDR1 SGHNT and CDR2 YENEEA. CDR3 sequence: CASSFSGGSETQYF. Here the CDR3 DNA reads TGTGCCAGCAGTTTTAGTGGGGGGAGCGAGACCCAGTACTTC.

V and J are TRBV7-3 and TRBJ2-1, with 12 bases identical to TRBD2. CDR3 size: 17 residues. Losses at the gene ends were 4 bases for V and 8 bases for J; bases not matched to a gene: 12. CDR1 is SGHTA and CDR2 is FQGTGA in the germline V gene. The CDR3 bases are TGTGCCAGCAGCTCTCCGCGACTAGCGGGAGAATCGGATGAGCAGTTCTTC. Translating gives CASSSPRLAGESDEQFF.

CDR3 loop: CASSDGWGQETQYF. CDR3 coding DNA: TGCGCCAGCAGTGATGGATGGGGCCAAGAGACCCAGTACTTC. V and J are TRBV10-1 and TRBJ2-5; D gene unclear. Between the trimmed V and J ends, which lost 3 bases and 1 base, there was a span of 9 bases. The length of the CDR3 is 14 residues. In germline, CDR1 is WNHNN, CDR2 SYGVQD (reference sequence).

The chain has TRBV25-1 and TRBJ1-1; D not resolved. V lost 4 bases and J lost 5, with 11 bases in between. The germline CDR1 and CDR2 sequences are MGHDK and SYGVNS. The CDR3 spans 13 residues. The CDR3 bases are TGTGCCAGCAGTGCCCGGGGATTTACTGAAGCTTTCTTT. Residues: CASSARGFTEAFF.

This clone was recorded only once. This sequence joins TRBV5-1 and TRBJ1-4; 8 bases are a match to TRBD1. V dropped 0 bases and J dropped 10; count of bases not matched to a gene: 8. This CDR3 is 15 amino acids long. Germline CDR1 is SGHRS and CDR2 is YFSETQ. CDR3 DNA: TGCGCCAGCAGCTTGGCGGCGGACAGGGCTAGAAAACTGTTTTTT. It yields the protein CASSLAADRARKLFF.